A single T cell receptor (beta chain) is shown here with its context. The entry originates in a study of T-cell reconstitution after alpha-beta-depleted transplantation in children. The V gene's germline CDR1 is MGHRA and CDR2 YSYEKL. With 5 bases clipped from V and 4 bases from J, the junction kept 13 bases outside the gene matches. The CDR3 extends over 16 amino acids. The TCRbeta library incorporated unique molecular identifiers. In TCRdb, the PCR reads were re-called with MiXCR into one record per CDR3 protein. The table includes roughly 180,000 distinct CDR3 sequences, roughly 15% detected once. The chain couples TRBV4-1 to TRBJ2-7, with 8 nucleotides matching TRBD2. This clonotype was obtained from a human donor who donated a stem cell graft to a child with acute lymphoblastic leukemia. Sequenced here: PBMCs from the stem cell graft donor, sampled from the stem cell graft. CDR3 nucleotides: TGCGCCAGCAGCACTTACCGGGGGGGAGAGGGGTACGAGCAGTACTTC. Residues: CASSTYRGGEGYEQYF.